This T cell receptor beta chain was obtained from a study of glioma-infiltrating T cells. Study observations and caveats: Very few CDR3 sequences were shared between tissue and blood. Above-expected tissue-blood divergence occurred in all gliomas, most in low-grade ones.

V shed 5 bases, J shed 6 bases, and the junction held 8 bases outside the gene matches. This CDR3 contains 14 residues. Per germline, CDR1 DFQATT and CDR2 SNEGSKA (reference sequence). The table lists this clonotype with many counts. What it recognizes is unknown. The iRepertoire nested amplicon-rescue multiplex PCR amplified TCR alpha and beta CDR3s from RNA. For one-step reverse transcription and amplification, about 85-400 ng of tissue mRNA or PBMC total RNA was used. MiXCR, run by TCRdb on the multiplex PCR reads, gives a single entry per CDR3 protein. The sample carries 160,000 or so distinct CDR3 sequences, more than 35% recorded once.

Input material: glioma tissue, nonneoplastic brain tissue, or PBMCs (not recorded which). This receptor was taken from a human donor with low-grade glioma or glioblastoma, undergoing nonglioma brain surgery, or in good health (not recorded which). The chain carries TRBV20-1 and TRBJ2-4; TRBD1 aligns across 9 bases. The chain's CDR3 is CSAWGTGKGNIQYF. Here the CDR3 DNA reads TGCAGTGCTTGGGGGACAGGGAAAGGAAACATTCAGTACTTC.